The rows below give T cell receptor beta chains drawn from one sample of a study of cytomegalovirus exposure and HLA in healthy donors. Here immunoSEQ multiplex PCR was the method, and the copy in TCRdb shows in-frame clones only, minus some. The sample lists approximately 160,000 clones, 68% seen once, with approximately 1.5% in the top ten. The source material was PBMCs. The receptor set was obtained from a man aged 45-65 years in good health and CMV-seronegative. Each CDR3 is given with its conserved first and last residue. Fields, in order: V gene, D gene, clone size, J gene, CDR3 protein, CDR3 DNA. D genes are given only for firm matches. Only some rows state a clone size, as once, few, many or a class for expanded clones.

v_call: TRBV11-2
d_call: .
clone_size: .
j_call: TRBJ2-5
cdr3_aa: CASSVTSAEETQYF
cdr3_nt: TGTGCCAGCAGCGTTACTAGTGCCGAAGAGACCCAGTACTTC

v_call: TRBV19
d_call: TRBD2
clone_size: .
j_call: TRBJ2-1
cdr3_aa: CASSIAGTSPNEQFF
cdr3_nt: TGTGCCAGTAGTATAGCAGGGACTAGCCCCAATGAGCAGTTCTTC

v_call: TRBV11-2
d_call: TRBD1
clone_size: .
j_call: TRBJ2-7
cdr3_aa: CASSWDSSSYEQYF
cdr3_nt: TGTGCCAGCAGCTGGGACAGCAGCTCCTACGAGCAGTACTTC

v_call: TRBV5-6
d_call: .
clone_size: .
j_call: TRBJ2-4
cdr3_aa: CASSLAQTKNIQYF
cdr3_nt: TGTGCCAGCAGCTTGGCGCAGACCAAAAACATTCAGTACTTC

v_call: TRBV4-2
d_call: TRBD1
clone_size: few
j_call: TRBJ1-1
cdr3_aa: CASSQDGQGSTEAFF
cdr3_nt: TGTGCCAGCAGCCAAGATGGACAGGGAAGTACTGAAGCTTTCTTT

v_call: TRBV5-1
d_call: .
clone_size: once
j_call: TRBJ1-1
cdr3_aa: CASSLDGVGTEAFF
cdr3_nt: TGCGCCAGCAGCTTGGATGGAGTTGGTACTGAAGCTTTCTTT

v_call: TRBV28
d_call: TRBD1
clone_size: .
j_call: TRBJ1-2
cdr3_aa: CASTNRGGAAILSNYGYTF
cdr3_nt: TGTGCCAGCACCAACAGGGGGGGGGCAGCGATTCTCTCTAACTATGGCTACACCTTC

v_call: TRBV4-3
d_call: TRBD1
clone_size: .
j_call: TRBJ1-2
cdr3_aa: CASSQNQGARGYTF
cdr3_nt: TGCGCCAGCAGCCAGAACCAGGGGGCGAGGGGCTACACCTTC

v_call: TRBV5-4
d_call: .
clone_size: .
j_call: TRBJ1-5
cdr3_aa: CASSLGGDSNQPQHF
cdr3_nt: TGTGCCAGCAGCTTGGGGGGGGATAGCAATCAGCCCCAGCATTTT

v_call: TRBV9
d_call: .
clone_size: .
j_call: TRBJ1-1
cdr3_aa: CASSPQTGLNTEAFF
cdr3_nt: TGTGCCAGCAGCCCTCAGACAGGACTTAACACTGAAGCTTTCTTT

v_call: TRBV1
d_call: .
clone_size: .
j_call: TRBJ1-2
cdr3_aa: CTSSQDCGTGHGYTF
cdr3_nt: TGCACCAGCAGCCAAGACTGCGGGACAGGGCATGGCTACACCTTC

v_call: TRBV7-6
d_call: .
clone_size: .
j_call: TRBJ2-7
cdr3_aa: CASSSRGDRNTYEQYF
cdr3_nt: TGTGCCAGCAGCTCCCGGGGGGACAGGAACACCTACGAGCAGTACTTC

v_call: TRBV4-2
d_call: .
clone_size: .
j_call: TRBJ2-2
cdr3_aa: CASSQDPPILQGSTGELFF
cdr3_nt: TGTGCCAGCAGCCAAGATCCCCCCATTTTGCAGGGGAGCACCGGGGAGCTGTTTTTT

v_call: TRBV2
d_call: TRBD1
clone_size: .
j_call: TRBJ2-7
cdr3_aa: CASSSGTGPYEQYF
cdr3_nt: TGTGCCAGCAGTTCCGGGACAGGGCCCTACGAGCAGTACTTC

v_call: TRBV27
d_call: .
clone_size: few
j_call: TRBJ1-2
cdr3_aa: CASRSLGGAGNYGYTF
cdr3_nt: TGTGCCAGCAGAAGTTTGGGAGGGGCAGGCAACTATGGCTACACCTTC

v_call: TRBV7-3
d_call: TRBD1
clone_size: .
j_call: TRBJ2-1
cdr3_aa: CASSPGQGNEQFF
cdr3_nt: TGTGCCAGCAGCCCGGGACAGGGCAATGAGCAGTTCTTC

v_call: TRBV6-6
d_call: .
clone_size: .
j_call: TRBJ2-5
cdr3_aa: CASSYRGRGEAQYF
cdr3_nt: TGTGCCAGCAGTTACAGGGGAAGAGGAGAGGCCCAGTACTTC

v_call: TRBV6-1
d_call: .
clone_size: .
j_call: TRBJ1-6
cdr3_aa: CASSGGTAGNSPLHF
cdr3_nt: TGTGCCAGCAGTGGCGGGACCGCGGGGAATTCACCCCTCCACTTT

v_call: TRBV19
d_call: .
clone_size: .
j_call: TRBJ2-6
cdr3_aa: CASSQSAGANVLTF
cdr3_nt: TGTGCCAGTAGTCAGTCCGCTGGGGCCAACGTCCTGACTTTC

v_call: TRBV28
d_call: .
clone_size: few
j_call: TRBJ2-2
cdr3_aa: CASRLQGNTGELFF
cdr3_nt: TGTGCCAGCAGACTACAGGGGAACACCGGGGAGCTGTTTTTT

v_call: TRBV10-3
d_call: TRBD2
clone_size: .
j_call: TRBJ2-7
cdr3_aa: CAISDKGTSGSYEQYF
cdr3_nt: TGTGCCATCAGTGACAAGGGGACTAGCGGGTCCTACGAGCAGTACTTC

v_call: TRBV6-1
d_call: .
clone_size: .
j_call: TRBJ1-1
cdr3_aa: CASSEARGAGRNTEAFF
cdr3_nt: TGTGCCAGCAGTGAAGCGCGCGGGGCGGGGAGGAACACTGAAGCTTTCTTT

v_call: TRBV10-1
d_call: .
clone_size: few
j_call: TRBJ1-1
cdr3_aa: CASSLQGSTEAFF
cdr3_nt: TGCGCCAGCAGCTTACAGGGTAGCACTGAAGCTTTCTTT

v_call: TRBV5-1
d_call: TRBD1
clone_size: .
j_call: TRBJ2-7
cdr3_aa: CASSERDRGHSYEQYF
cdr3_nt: TGCGCCAGCAGCGAAAGGGACAGGGGCCACTCCTACGAGCAGTACTTC

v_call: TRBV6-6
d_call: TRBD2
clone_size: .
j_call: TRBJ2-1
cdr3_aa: CASTYTERGGYNEQFF
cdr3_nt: TGTGCCAGCACGTACACCGAGCGGGGGGGATACAATGAGCAGTTCTTC

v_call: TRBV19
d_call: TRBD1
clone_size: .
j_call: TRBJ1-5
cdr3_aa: CASSSGTGVSGNQPQHF
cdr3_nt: TGTGCCAGTAGTTCCGGGACAGGGGTTTCTGGCAATCAGCCCCAGCATTTT

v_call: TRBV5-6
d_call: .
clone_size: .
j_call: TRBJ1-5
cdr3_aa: CASSLSRDWYSNQPQHF
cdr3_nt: TGTGCCAGCAGCTTGAGTAGGGACTGGTATAGCAATCAGCCCCAGCATTTT

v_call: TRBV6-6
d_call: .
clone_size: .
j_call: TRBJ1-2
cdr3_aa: CASSSTGVYGYTF
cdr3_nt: TGTGCCAGCAGTTCGACAGGCGTATATGGCTACACCTTC

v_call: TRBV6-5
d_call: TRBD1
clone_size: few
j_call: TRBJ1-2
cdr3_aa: CASSLLGQGNYGYTF
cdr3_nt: TGTGCCAGCAGCTTACTGGGACAGGGGAACTATGGCTACACCTTC

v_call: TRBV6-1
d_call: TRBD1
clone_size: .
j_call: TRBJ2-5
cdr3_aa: CASSESGQGWETQYF
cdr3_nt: TGTGCCAGCAGTGAATCCGGACAGGGGTGGGAGACCCAGTACTTC

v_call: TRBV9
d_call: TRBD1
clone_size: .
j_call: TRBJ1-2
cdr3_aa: CASGQGAGNYGYTF
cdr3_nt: TGTGCCAGCGGGCAGGGGGCAGGGAACTATGGCTACACCTTC

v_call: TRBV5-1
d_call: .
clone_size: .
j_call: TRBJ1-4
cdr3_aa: CASSFGARATNEKLFF
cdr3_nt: TGCGCCAGCAGCTTCGGAGCCCGTGCAACTAATGAAAAACTGTTTTTT

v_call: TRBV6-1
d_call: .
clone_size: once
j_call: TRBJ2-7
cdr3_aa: CASSDRGPYEQYF
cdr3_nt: TGTGCCAGCAGTGACAGGGGACCATACGAGCAGTACTTC

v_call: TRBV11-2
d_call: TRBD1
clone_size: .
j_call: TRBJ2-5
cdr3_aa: CASSSDRGETQYF
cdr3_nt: TGTGCCAGCAGCTCCGACAGGGGGGAGACCCAGTACTTC

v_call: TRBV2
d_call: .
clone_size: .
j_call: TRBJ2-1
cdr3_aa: CASRPSSYNEQFF
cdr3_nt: TGTGCCAGCAGGCCCAGCTCCTACAATGAGCAGTTCTTC

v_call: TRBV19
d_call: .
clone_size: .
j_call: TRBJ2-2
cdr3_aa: CASSRTGAGELFF
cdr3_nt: TGTGCCAGTAGTCGGACGGGAGCCGGGGAGCTGTTTTTT

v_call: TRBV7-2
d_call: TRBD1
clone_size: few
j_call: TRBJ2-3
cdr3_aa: CASSFARGLTDTQYF
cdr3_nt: TGTGCCAGCAGCTTCGCAAGGGGGCTCACAGATACGCAGTATTTT

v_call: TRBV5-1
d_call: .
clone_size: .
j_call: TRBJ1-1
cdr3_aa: CASSLLQGLNTEAFF
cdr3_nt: TGCGCCAGCAGCTTGCTACAGGGATTGAACACTGAAGCTTTCTTT

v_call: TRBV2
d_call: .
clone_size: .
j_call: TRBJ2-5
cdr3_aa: CASSARSGKRTQYF
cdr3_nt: TGTGCCAGCAGTGCCCGATCAGGGAAACGGACCCAGTACTTC

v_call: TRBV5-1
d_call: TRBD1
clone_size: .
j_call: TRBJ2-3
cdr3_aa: CASSATGATDTQYF
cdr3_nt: TGCGCCAGCAGCGCGACAGGGGCCACAGATACGCAGTATTTT

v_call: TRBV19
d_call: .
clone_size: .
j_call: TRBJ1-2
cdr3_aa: CASTRGRQVNYGYTF
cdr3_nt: TGTGCCAGTACCCGAGGGCGACAGGTGAACTATGGCTACACCTTC

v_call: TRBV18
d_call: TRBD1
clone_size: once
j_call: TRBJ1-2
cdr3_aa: CASSPGQGGYGYTF
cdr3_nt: TGTGCCAGCTCACCCGGACAGGGGGGCTATGGCTACACCTTC

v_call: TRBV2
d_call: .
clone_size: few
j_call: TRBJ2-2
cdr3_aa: CASHGGTGELFF
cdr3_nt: TGTGCCAGCCACGGGGGCACCGGGGAGCTGTTTTTT

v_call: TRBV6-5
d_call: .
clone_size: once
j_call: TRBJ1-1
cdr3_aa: CASSYEGMGSTEAFF
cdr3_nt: TGTGCCAGCAGTTACGAAGGGATGGGGAGCACTGAAGCTTTCTTT

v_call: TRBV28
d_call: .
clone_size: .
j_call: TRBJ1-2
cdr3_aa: CASSSGGGGYGYTF
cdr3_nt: TGTGCCAGCAGTTCGGGAGGGGGAGGGTATGGCTACACCTTC

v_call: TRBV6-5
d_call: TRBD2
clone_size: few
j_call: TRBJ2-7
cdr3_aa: CASSYISGIYEQYF
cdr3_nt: TGTGCCAGCAGTTACATTAGCGGGATTTACGAGCAGTACTTC

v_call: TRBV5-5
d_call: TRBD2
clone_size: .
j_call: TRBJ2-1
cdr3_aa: CASSFTSGGYNEQFF
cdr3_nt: TGTGCCAGCAGCTTCACTAGCGGAGGGTACAATGAGCAGTTCTTC

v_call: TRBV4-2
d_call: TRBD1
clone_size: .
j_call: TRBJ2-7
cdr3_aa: CASSQADRDRAYEQYF
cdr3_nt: TGTGCCAGCAGCCAAGCTGACCGGGACAGGGCCTACGAGCAGTACTTC

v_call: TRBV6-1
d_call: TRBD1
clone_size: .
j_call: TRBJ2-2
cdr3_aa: CASSESPGGTGELFF
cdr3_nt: TGTGCCAGCAGTGAATCGCCAGGGGGCACCGGGGAGCTGTTTTTT

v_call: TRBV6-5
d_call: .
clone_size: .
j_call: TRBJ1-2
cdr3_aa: CASSIGQGNYGYTF
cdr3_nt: TGTGCCAGCAGTATAGGGCAGGGAAACTATGGCTACACCTTC